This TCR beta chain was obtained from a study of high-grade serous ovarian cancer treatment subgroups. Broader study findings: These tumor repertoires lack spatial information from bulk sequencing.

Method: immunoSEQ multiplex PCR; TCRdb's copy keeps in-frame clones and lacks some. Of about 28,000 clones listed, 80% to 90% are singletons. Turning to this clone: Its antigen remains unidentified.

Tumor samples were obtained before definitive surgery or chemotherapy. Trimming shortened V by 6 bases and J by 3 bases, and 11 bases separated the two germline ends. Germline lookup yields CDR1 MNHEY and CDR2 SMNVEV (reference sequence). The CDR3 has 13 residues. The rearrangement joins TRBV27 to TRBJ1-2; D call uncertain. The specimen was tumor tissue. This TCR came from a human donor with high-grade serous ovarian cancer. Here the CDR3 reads CASRRGGYYGYTF. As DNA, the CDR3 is TGTGCCAGCAGGCGCGGAGGATACTATGGCTACACCTTC.